The entry below gives a single TCR beta chain sequence along with its context. The entry originates in a study of blood T cell repertoires in COVID-19. The wider study: Sources were T cells, B-cell-depleted T cells, or PBMCs; the material itself was cDNA or gDNA.

CDR1 SGHTA and CDR2 FQGNSA come from the germline V gene. CDR3 size: 15 residues. V shed 8 bases and J shed 3 bases, with 14 bases lying between them. How the authors handled the data: Using reference gene primer amplification, nucleated cell counts were estimated. Sequenced by immunoSEQ multiplex PCR; TCRdb stores in-frame clones only, minus some. D and trimming come from the DNA, and the V and J calls and clone size come from that table. The sample has roughly 150,000 clones, about four fifths seen once; the top ten hold more than 7%. The receptor's source is a human donor in a cohort sampled during active COVID-19. The sample comprised peripheral blood. This rearrangement joins TRBV7-2 to TRBJ2-6; D not resolved. The CDR3 is CASAVRPRGANVLTF. CDR3 in DNA: TGTGCCAGCGCAGTGAGGCCGCGTGGGGCCAACGTCCTGACTTTC.